This TCR beta chain was captured by sequencing in a study of T cell repertoires in cytomegalovirus infection. Background on the study: As its CMV epitopes, the study selected recently identified HLA-C-restricted and well-studied HLA-B-restricted targets.

Study-level findings and limits: Within the response measured ex vivo, HLA-C-restricted CMV-specific TCR beta clonotypes were dominant.

Turning to this clonotype: As yet, its antigen is unknown.

TCRdb recomputed calls from the reads with MiXCR, one row per CDR3 protein. The sample records approximately 730,000 distinct CDR3 sequences, roughly 36% being singletons. This CDR3 is 12 amino acids long. V shed 4 bases and J shed 7 bases, with 10 bases lying between them. Germline V gene lookup returns CDR1 LGHDT and CDR2 YNNKEL (reference sequence). This chain links TRBV3-1 with TRBJ1-1; D remains unclear. The receptor's source is a human donor in good health (CMV status not recorded). Some clones in this sample may be carry-over from other donors' samples. The sample consisted of cultured PBMCs, taken from culture after CMV antigen stimulation. The CDR3 DNA follows: TGTGCCAGCAGCCCGACGGGATTTGAAGCTTTCTTT. It specifies CASSPTGFEAFF.